The 16 T cell receptor beta chains below were found in one sample sequenced in a study of T cells in Graves' hyperthyroidism and ophthalmopathy. It was RNA transcripts that yielded the amplified TCR beta CDR3 regions. A first-round RT-PCR of the TCR CDR3 used the HTBI primer set. One entry per CDR3 protein results from TCRdb running MiXCR on the multiplex PCR reads. Of approximately 300,000 distinct CDR3 sequences listed, around a fifth are singletons. The sample taken for sequencing was blood. The receptor source for this set is a middle-aged man with Graves' ophthalmopathy.

This clonotype was observed many times. J is TRBJ2-7 and V is TRBV29-1, with no clear D. This CDR3 has 11 amino acids. With 4 bases removed from V and 2 bases from J, the gap between germline ends came to 6 bases. Germline assignment: CDR1 SQVTM and CDR2 ANQGSEA. CDR3 nucleotides: TGCAGCGTTGTAGACGCCTACGAGCAGTACTTC. Translating it yields CSVVDAYEQYF.

The chain uses TRBV3-1 and TRBJ1-6, with D unclear. The CDR3 runs 13 residues. With 0 bases removed from V and 11 bases from J, the gap between germline ends came to 8 bases. Germline V gene sequence: CDR1 LGHDT, CDR2 YNNKEL (reference sequence). This CDR3 is CASSQDLGAPLHF. CDR3 DNA sequence: TGTGCCAGCAGCCAAGATCTCGGGGCACCCCTCCACTTT.

Ten or more counts support this clonotype. The chain uses TRBV15 and TRBJ2-7, with 12 bases lining up with TRBD1. Per the germline V gene, CDR1 is LNHNV and CDR2 is YYDKDF (reference sequence). Trimming at V came to 5 bases and at J to 6 bases, leaving 5 bases not matched to a gene. The CDR3 length is 14 residues. The CDR3 is CATSPGQGAGEQYF. In nucleotides, the CDR3 is TGTGCCACCAGCCCGGGACAGGGGGCGGGCGAGCAGTACTTC.

Points on this clonotype: One end of the junction is discordant with germline, which a read error may explain. The chain uses TRBV7-9 and TRBJ1-4; D ambiguous. CDR3 length equals 15 residues. CDR1 is SEHNR and CDR2 is FQNEAQ in the germline V gene (reference sequence). DNA of the CDR3: TGTGCCAGCAGCTTCGGGGAAGCAACTAATGGAAAACTGTTTTTT. As protein: CASSFGEATNGKLFF.

This clonotype has a handful of counts. CDR3: CASSYRYNEQFF. CDR3 bases: TGTGCCAGCAGTTATCGGTACAATGAGCAGTTCTTC. The chain links TRBV6-5 to TRBJ2-1; D remains ambiguous. The V gene lost 3 bases and the J gene lost 4 bases, with 4 bases spanning the gap. Germline lookup yields CDR1 MNHEY and CDR2 SVGAGI. There are 12 residues in the CDR3.

This clonotype was detected a few times. V is TRBV19 and J is TRBJ2-7; D uncertain. The CDR3 runs to 13 residues. V was cut by 3 bases and J by 5 bases, with 11 bases left in between. Per the germline V gene, CDR1 is LNHDA and CDR2 is SQIVND (reference sequence). The CDR3 spells CASSIDGVDEQYF. The DNA for the CDR3 is TGTGCCAGTAGTATCGACGGTGTTGACGAGCAGTACTTC.

This clonotype was seen a handful of times. The rearrangement uses TRBV6-1 and TRBJ1-2; D is unresolved. Trimming removed 2 bases from V and 8 bases from J, with 15 bases in between. The CDR3 runs to 14 residues. Germline CDR1 and CDR2: MNHNS and SASEGT. Written as DNA, the CDR3 is TGTGCCAGCAGTGAACTCAACCGAGGGAACGGCTACACCTTC. Its translation is CASSELNRGNGYTF.

This clonotype was seen a handful of times. This chain connects TRBV9 to TRBJ2-7; TRBD1 agrees at 7 bases. The CDR3 consists of 17 residues. From germline, CDR1 is SGDLS and CDR2 YYNGEE. V lost 4 bases and J lost 3; bases outside the gene matches: 16. Here the CDR3 reads CASSHSEDQGDYYEQYF. DNA for the CDR3: TGTGCCAGCAGCCACTCGGAGGATCAGGGGGATTACTACGAGCAGTACTTC.

This clonotype was seen many times. The chain carries TRBV2 and TRBJ2-1; 12 positions agree with TRBD1. CDR3 length: 16 amino acids. The junction had 9 bases not matched to a gene; V was cut back by 6 bases and J by 6 bases. Germline V gene data show CDR1 as SNHLY and CDR2 as FYNNEI. CDR3 amino acids: CASSPRGQGAVNEQFF. The CDR3 DNA is TGTGCCAGCAGCCCCCGGGGACAGGGGGCAGTCAATGAGCAGTTCTTC.

This clonotype has at least ten counts. V usage is TRBV6-4 and J usage is TRBJ1-5, with D maybe TRBD1 (6 bases). The CDR3 is made up of 15 amino acids. With 0 bases removed from V and 3 bases from J, the gap between germline ends came to 9 bases. Germline loops: CDR1 MRHNA, CDR2 SNTAGT. The CDR3 bases are TGTGCCAGCAGTGACTCCAGGGGTTCCAATCAGCCCCAGCATTTT. Amino acids: CASSDSRGSNQPQHF.

At least ten counts were recorded for this clonotype. The chain employs TRBV28 and TRBJ2-2; D is ambiguous. The CDR3 spans 14 residues. Between the trimmed V and J ends, which lost 7 bases and 3 bases, there was a span of 12 bases. Germline V gene sequence: CDR1 MDHEN, CDR2 SYDVKM. The CDR3 DNA follows: TGTGCCAGCACCCTTGGAAGGCACACCGGGGAGCTGTTTTTT. Translating gives CASTLGRHTGELFF.

This sequence joins TRBV9 and TRBJ1-1; D is unresolved. CDR1 is SGDLS, CDR2 YYNGEE, per germline. The V and J ends lost 3 bases and 2 bases respectively, with 11 bases between them. This CDR3 region has 14 residues. Here the CDR3 reads CASSGHLGNTEAFF. The CDR3 nucleotides read TGTGCCAGCAGCGGCCATTTGGGAAACACTGAAGCTTTCTTT.

This clonotype showed up many times. The chain recombines TRBV5-1 with TRBJ1-4; 9 bases map to TRBD1. V dropped 4 bases and J dropped 8; count of bases not matched to a gene: 12. This CDR3 contains 16 residues. Germline V lookup: CDR1 SGHRS, CDR2 YFSETQ. This CDR3 reads CASSQGPGQGEEKLFF. In nucleotides, the CDR3 is TGCGCCAGCAGCCAGGGGCCGGGACAGGGAGAAGAAAAACTGTTTTTT.

In its sample, this clonotype was seen many times. This chain joins TRBV20-1 and TRBJ2-6; 9 bases fit TRBD1. The junction had 0 bases not matched to a gene; V was cut back by 3 bases and J by 0 bases. CDR3 size: 15 residues. Germline V gene data show CDR1 as DFQATT and CDR2 as SNEGSKA (reference sequence). The CDR3 spells CSARDRGSGANVLTF. The CDR3 DNA reads as TGCAGTGCTAGGGACAGGGGCTCTGGGGCCAACGTCCTGACTTTC.

This clonotype was found many times. The chain combines TRBV20-1 with TRBJ1-5; possibly TRBD1 for D (5 bases). The CDR3 runs to 12 residues. CDR1 is DFQATT and CDR2 is SNEGSKA in the germline V gene (reference sequence). Deletions cut 8 bases from V and 6 bases from J, with 14 bases between. Written as DNA, the CDR3 is TGCAGTCTAAGGGGAGGGAGTCAGCCCCAGCATTTT. Protein: CSLRGGSQPQHF.

This clonotype showed up many times. The rearrangement joins TRBV11-2 to TRBJ2-3; 14 nucleotides align to TRBD2. The germline gives CDR1 SGHAT, CDR2 FQNNGV. CDR3 length equals 18 residues. V shed 0 bases and J 6 bases; nucleotides not matched to a gene: 8. For the CDR3, the DNA is TGTGCCAGCAGCTTAGATCCTCCGGGACTAGCGGGAGTGGATACGCAGTATTTT. It translates to CASSLDPPGLAGVDTQYF. Looking up the rest from reference TRBV11-2 and TRBJ2-3 gives the full variable domain: EAGVAQSPRYKIIEKRQSVAFWCNPISGHATLYWYQQILGQGPKLLIQFQNNGVVDDSQLPKDRFSAERLKGVDSTLKIQPAKLEDSAVYLCASSLDPPGLAGVDTQYFGPGTRLTVL.